This T cell receptor (beta chain) was sequenced in a study of blood T cell repertoires in COVID-19. Study-level background: Material from acute and convalescent COVID-19 was sourced from the United States, Italy and Spain. T cells, B-cell-depleted T cells, or PBMCs provided the cDNA or gDNA that served as material.

Per the original methods: From reference gene primer amplification, estimates of nucleated cell counts were derived. Here immunoSEQ multiplex PCR was the method, and the copy in TCRdb shows in-frame clones only, minus some. Clone size and the V and J calls come from that table; the DNA yielded D and trimming. The sample has approximately 190,000 clones, around 84% seen once; the top ten hold around 19%. The CDR3 runs 13 residues. V was shortened by 2 bases and J by 6 bases, with 10 bases between the two germline ends. Germline assignment: CDR1 MGHRA and CDR2 YSYEKL. Sequencing was performed on peripheral blood. This receptor was identified in a human donor in a cohort sampled during active COVID-19. The gene calls are TRBV4-1 and TRBJ1-1, with D unclear. This CDR3 is CASSQRSRPEAFF. The CDR3 DNA reads as TGCGCCAGCAGCCAAAGGTCTAGGCCTGAAGCTTTCTTT.